Following are 3 T cell receptor beta chains from one sample sequenced in a study of cytomegalovirus exposure and HLA in healthy donors. PCR employed 60 Vbeta and 13 Jbeta primers. Data came from immunoSEQ multiplex PCR; TCRdb stores just in-frame clones and leaves some out. Of around 130,000 clones in the sample, 81% are singletons; the top ten hold around 2%. The sequencing sample was made of PBMCs. These receptors were obtained from a man aged 35-49 years in good health and CMV-seronegative.

By sample fraction, this clone is medium-sized. The chain employs TRBV6-1 and TRBJ1-3; no clear D. V was shortened by 2 bases and J by 5 bases, with 13 bases between the two germline ends. Germline CDR1 is MNHNS and CDR2 is SASEGT. This CDR3 has 15 residues. CDR3 DNA: TGTGCCAGCAGTGAAAGCATGGGCGGGAGAAACACCATATATTTT. It encodes CASSESMGGRNTIYF.

The chain uses TRBV18 and TRBJ1-5; unclear D gene. The CDR3 length is 15 residues. Germline CDR1 is KGHSH and CDR2 is LQKENI. V was trimmed by 3 bases and J by 6 bases, leaving 15 bases between them. CDR3 nucleotide sequence: TGTGCCAGCTCACCGCGGGATACTGGCTTTCAGCCCCAGCATTTT. Amino acids: CASSPRDTGFQPQHF.

The V gene is TRBV5-4, the J gene TRBJ2-7; D is undetermined. Germline values: CDR1 SGHNT, CDR2 YYREEE (reference sequence). The germline V and J ends were trimmed by 0 bases and 0 bases, with 7 bases remaining between them. CDR3 length: 14 amino acids. The CDR3 DNA is TGTGCCAGCAGCTTGGAGGAGTCCTCCTACGAGCAGTACTTC. It codes for CASSLEESSYEQYF.